This T cell receptor beta chain was identified during a study of graft-versus-host responses after intestinal transplantation (dated by TCRdb to the early 2020s). As for the study more broadly: The transplants that recipients received were multivisceral, liver-intestinal, or isolated intestinal. Every recipient was given anti-thymocyte globulin induction, followed by around three years of maintenance tacrolimus and steroids. After intestinal transplantation, graft-versus-host and host-versus-graft alloreactive T cell clones were followed in the graft, circulation and bone marrow using bulk TCR-beta CDR3 sequencing. To identify alloreactive clones, pre-transplant mixed lymphocyte reaction products were sequenced and compared with unstimulated pre-transplant donor and recipient T cells. Of the approximately 24 intestinal transplant recipients enrolled in the cohort, one of whom was a retransplant, a few patients without pretransplant specimens were excluded. Donor T cell macrochimerism was defined as a peak of at least 4% donor T cells among recipient peripheral blood mononuclear cells. Rather than going through the commercial service, samples from a few later patients were sequenced in-house on an Illumina MiSeq and processed with MiXCR. What the work shows at the level of the full study, not this receptor alone: The conclusions were limited by the relatively low number and heterogeneity of the intestinal transplant patients. Peak levels of circulating GvH clones were associated with declines in HvG clones early after transplant. GvH clones were detected in recipient bone marrow, and some appeared earlier in ileal mucosa or blood, consistent with an intestinal mucosal origin. In the allografts of patients with donor T cell macrochimerism, GvH to HvG T cell clonal ratios were high.

To prepare the library, the immunoSEQ multiplex PCR assay was applied. For most patients, genomic DNA was isolated with the Qiagen DNeasy Blood and Tissue Kit and sent frozen to Adaptive Biotechnologies for TCR sequencing. Adaptive Biotechnologies carried out high-throughput TCR-beta CDR3 sequencing of genomic DNA for most patients. On the authors' methods: Adaptive's ImmunoSEQ software supplied the TCR sequencing data for 18 patients, while MiXCR and VDJtools were used to process a few other patients. CD4 versus CD8 sorting errors were corrected by removing sequences found in both subsets at a frequency ratio below 5:1. Because the origin of CDR3 nucleotide sequences shared between donor and recipient could not be assigned, those sequences were removed. To be classed as alloreactive, a clone needed at least 2-fold expansion over unstimulated cells and a minimum CFSE-low frequency of 0.002% (template counts) or 0.001% (read counts). A clone was considered mappable if detected in the sequenced pre-transplant spleen, lymph node, or MLR CFSE-low populations of the donor or recipient. The cumulative frequency of alloreactive clones was calculated as a percentage of all sequences, weighted by copy number. TCRdb carries this immuneACCESS record with in-frame sequences only. Its versions omit some clonotypes, under half of them owing to an unresolved V gene in the studies checked, with the rest unexplained. V, J and clone size reflect that table, while D and trimming were determined from the DNA. Recorded for this sample are about 22,000 clones; roughly two fifths of them occurred a single time. The biggest ten clones account for under 2% of the sample.

The time point label, read with the paper, signifies: cells obtained before transplantation from donor or recipient. In mixed lymphocyte reactions, some 200,000 CFSE-labeled pre-transplant responders were plated with some 200,000 irradiated violet-dye-labeled stimulators and cultured for five to seven days. Proliferating CD3+CD4+CFSE-low and CD3+CD8+CFSE-low responder cells were FACS-sorted on a BD Influx sorter after the mixed lymphocyte reaction. This clone was counted a few times. The sample holds no much larger clone one base away, and base qualities are not on file. CDR3 length: 13 amino acids, cysteine to phenylalanine. Of the read, only the CDR3 DNA is kept; its 39 bases are in frame from base 1. The germline V gene supplies CDR1 MNHNS and CDR2 SASEGT. V loses 5 bases of germline sequence and J loses 5 bases, and the interval between the two ends is 12 bases.

The clonotype was recovered from a human patient who received an intestinal transplant. The chain is made from TRBV6-1 and TRBJ1-2, and TRBD1 may be the D gene, going by 5 matching bases. Sequenced material: alloreactive CD8+ T cells from a mixed lymphocyte reaction culture, taken before intestinal transplant. Sample cell subset or site, as interpreted from the label and publication: CFSE-low proliferating T cells sorted from approximately six-day pre-transplant mixed lymphocyte reaction (GvH or HvG direction). The CDR3 protein sequence reads: CASSKRGGYGYTF. The nucleotide sequence reads TGTGCCAGCAGTAAAAGGGGTGGATATGGCTACACCTTC.